This T cell receptor beta chain was documented in a study of T cells in Graves' hyperthyroidism and ophthalmopathy. With 4 bases removed from V and 0 bases from J, the gap between germline ends came to 12 bases. This CDR3 comprises 16 residues. The germline CDR1 and CDR2 sequences are KGHSH and LQKENI. RNA transcripts provided the source from which TCR beta CDR3 regions were amplified. The study used the HTBI primer set for a first-round RT-PCR of the TCR CDR3. TCRdb re-called the multiplex PCR reads through MiXCR, storing one row per CDR3 protein. The sample has 300,000 to 400,000 distinct CDR3 sequences, about 15% seen once. This clonotype was observed a few times.

This receptor was identified in a woman aged 55-69 years with Graves' hyperthyroidism. Specimen: blood. The chain combines TRBV18 with TRBJ1-4; the D is unclear. CDR3 loop: CASSRGAQTTNEKLFF. The CDR3 DNA reads as TGTGCCAGCTCACGGGGAGCCCAAACAACTAATGAAAAACTGTTTTTT.